One and the same sample provided the 6 T cell receptor beta chains below, sequenced in a study of blood T cell repertoires in COVID-19. Sequencing used immunoSEQ multiplex PCR; TCRdb keeps in-frame clones, though not all of them. This sample has 130,000 to 150,000 clones, with 75% to 90% found just once. The sample comprised PBMCs or T cells enriched from blood (not recorded which). Every receptor here comes from a man aged 55 to 70 who had recovered from COVID-19.

This clone has just a few counts. Additional DNA sequences in this sample encode the identical CDR3. The chain links TRBV30 to TRBJ1-1; no firm D call. The CDR3 loop spans 13 amino acids. The ends were cut back, 3 bases at V and 6 bases at J, with 14 bases in the middle. In germline, CDR1 is GTSNPN, CDR2 SVGIG (reference sequence). CDR3 sequence (DNA): TGTGCCTGGAGCCGCGGAGGAAGCGCTGAAGCTTTCTTT. This sequence encodes CAWSRGGSAEAFF.

The chain has TRBV14 and TRBJ2-1; perhaps TRBD1 as D (6 bases). In germline, CDR1 is SGHDN, CDR2 FVKESK. The CDR3 runs to 13 residues. With 1 base removed from V and 9 bases from J, the gap between germline ends came to 10 bases. CDR3 sequence reads: CASSQVLGAEQFF. In nucleotides, the CDR3 is TGTGCCAGCAGCCAAGTGTTGGGGGCTGAGCAGTTCTTC.

This clone was observed a single time. The V gene is TRBV7-8, the J gene TRBJ1-2; D uncertain. The V end was cut by 5 bases, the J end by 8 bases, with 15 bases between. The CDR3 runs to 13 residues. Germline V CDR1 and CDR2: SGHVS, FQNEAQ. This chain's CDR3 is CASSANPLRGYTF. The CDR3 DNA is TGTGCCAGCAGCGCAAACCCCCTGCGAGGCTACACCTTC.

The chain combines TRBV28 with TRBJ2-7; D is possibly TRBD2 (5 bases). Germline CDR1 is MDHEN and CDR2 is SYDVKM. The CDR3 consists of 11 residues. Trimming shortened V by 5 bases and J by 10 bases, and 12 bases separated the two germline ends. The CDR3 DNA reads as TGTGCCAGCAGTCTTGGACCGGGACAGTACTTC. This codes for CASSLGPGQYF.

This clone was picked up one time. CDR3 nucleotides: TGTGCCAGCAGTTTTACAAACCAAGAGACCCAGTACTTC. Protein sequence: CASSFTNQETQYF. The chain combines TRBV28 with TRBJ2-5, with D uncertain. This CDR3 is 13 amino acids long. The germline V gene encodes CDR1 MDHEN and CDR2 SYDVKM. V gave up 3 bases and J gave up 0 bases, with 5 bases separating them.

This clone showed up just once. The chain links TRBV5-1 to TRBJ1-6; 11 nucleotides align to TRBD1. J was trimmed by 6 bases and V by 4 bases; bases with no gene match: 9. The germline CDR1 and CDR2 sequences are SGHRS and YFSETQ. The CDR3 covers 17 residues. Here the CDR3 reads CASSNSGTGGGNSPLHF. The CDR3 bases are TGCGCCAGCAGCAACTCCGGGACAGGGGGTGGTAATTCACCCCTCCACTTT.